These 4 T cell receptor beta chains originate from one sample sequenced in a study of spatial heterogeneity in lung cancer. Specified time point: blood at routine non-recurrence follow-up after resection. Whole RNA, isolated from tumor, nontumor lung or frozen PBMC, was sequenced without prior sorting. TCRdb reprocessed the 5' RACE reads with MiXCR, giving one entry per CDR3 protein. The sample holds tens of thousands of distinct CDR3 sequences, around 6.1% seen once. This specimen consisted of PBMCs, obtained at follow-up. These TCRs come from a male donor with early-stage non-small cell lung cancer.

The rearrangement joins TRBV25-1 to TRBJ2-2, with 9 bases matching TRBD1. V lost 6 bases and J lost 4; bases outside the gene matches: 9. Per germline, CDR1 MGHDK and CDR2 SYGVNS. This CDR3 is 16 amino acids long. In DNA, the CDR3 is TGTGCCAGCAGGGGACAGGGACCGTCCTTCACCGGGGAGCTGTTTTTT. Residues: CASRGQGPSFTGELFF.

The V and J genes are TRBV19 and TRBJ1-3; a weak D match, TRBD1 (5 bases). Looked up from germline, CDR1 is LNHDA and CDR2 is SQIVND (reference sequence). The ends were cut back, 8 bases at V and 0 bases at J, with 11 bases in the middle. This CDR3 is built from 14 residues. The DNA for the CDR3 is TGTGCCAGTCGAGAGGGGTCCTCTGGAAACACCATATATTTT. Protein product: CASREGSSGNTIYF. The full variable domain, with the rest looked up from reference TRBV19 and TRBJ1-3, is DGGITQSPKYLFRKEGQNVTLSCEQNLNHDAMYWYRQDPGQGLRLIYYSQIVNDFQKGDIAEGYSVSREKKESFPLTVTSAQKNPTAFYLCASREGSSGNTIYFGEGSWLTVV.

V usage is TRBV23-1 and J usage is TRBJ2-7; 9 positions agree with TRBD1. TRBV23-1 is noted as an ORF with a role that remains uncertain. The junction had 11 bases not matched to a gene; V was cut back by 4 bases and J by 4 bases. This CDR3 has 16 amino acids. Written as DNA, the CDR3 is TGCGCCAGCAGTCGCCCCTCCGGGACAGGGTTATACGAGCAGTACGTC. This encodes CASSRPSGTGLYEQYV.

There are many counts of this clonotype. The rearrangement joins TRBV24-1 to TRBJ2-3, with 8 positions matching TRBD2. V dropped 8 bases and J dropped 4; count of bases not matched to a gene: 10. The CDR3 is made up of 15 amino acids. The germline CDR1 and CDR2 sequences are KGHDR and SFDVKD. The DNA of the CDR3 is TGTGCCACCAAGGCAGCGGGAGAGCGATCAGATACGCAGTATTTT. This gives the protein CATKAAGERSDTQYF.